This TCR beta chain came from a study of cytomegalovirus exposure and HLA in healthy donors. Points from the study as a whole: In vitro checks showed that a few CMV-associated chains really do target CMV antigens.

TCRdb keeps only in-frame clones here, not all; method: immunoSEQ multiplex PCR. The sample holds about 120,000 clones, roughly 90% seen once. The CDR3 totals 12 residues. Trimming pared 3 bases from V and 10 bases from J, leaving 10 bases between. Looked up from germline, CDR1 is SEHNR and CDR2 is FQNEAQ (reference sequence). Points on this clone: Antigen: not known.

The sample was PBMCs. The receptor was derived from a woman between 18 and 29 years old in good health and CMV-seropositive. The chain recombines TRBV7-9 with TRBJ2-1; TRBD2 is a possible D gene (5 bases). CDR3 in amino acids: CASSFRETEQFF. CDR3 in DNA: TGTGCCAGCAGCTTTAGGGAGACAGAGCAGTTCTTC.